The 24 T cell receptor beta chains below were found in one sample sequenced in a study of blood T cell repertoires in COVID-19. Profiled with immunoSEQ multiplex PCR; TCRdb holds only in-frame clones, not every one. The data show some 180,000 clones, about four fifths seen once. Sequenced sample: PBMCs or T cells enriched from blood (not recorded which). The origin of the receptors is a woman aged 25 to 39 who had been exposed to COVID-19.

The chain employs TRBV25-1 and TRBJ1-1, with TRBD1 matching over 11 bases. Germline assignment: CDR1 MGHDK and CDR2 SYGVNS. Trimming at V came to 7 bases and at J to 1 base, leaving 2 bases not matched to a gene. The CDR3 spans 14 residues. The CDR3 nucleotides are TGTGCCAGCACGGGACAGGGGGAGAACACTGAAGCTTTCTTT. This codes for CASTGQGENTEAFF.

The chain links TRBV7-9 to TRBJ2-7; possible D gene TRBD2, 6 bases. Germline assignment: CDR1 SEHNR and CDR2 FQNEAQ (reference sequence). The CDR3 is made up of 13 amino acids. The V end was cut by 4 bases, the J end by 12 bases, with 19 bases between. The CDR3 is CASSWEVLGSRYF. CDR3 DNA sequence: TGTGCCAGCAGCTGGGAGGTTTTAGGAAGCCGGTACTTC.

V and J are TRBV5-6 and TRBJ1-1, with D hard to call. Germline V gene lookup returns CDR1 SGHDT and CDR2 YYEEEE. CDR3 length: 13 residues. V lost 2 bases and J lost 1, with 6 bases in between. Here the CDR3 DNA reads TGTGCCAGCAGCTTACCGGGGAACACTGAAGCTTTCTTT. Translating gives CASSLPGNTEAFF.

In its sample, this clone was seen once. This chain uses TRBV11-2 with TRBJ2-1; the match to TRBD2 covers 8 bases. The CDR3 has 16 amino acids. From germline, CDR1 is SGHAT and CDR2 FQNNGV. With 0 bases clipped from V and 2 bases from J, the junction kept 3 bases outside the gene matches. CDR3 loop: CASSLDTGGPYNEQFF. The CDR3 DNA reads as TGTGCCAGCAGCTTAGATACGGGGGGGCCCTACAATGAGCAGTTCTTC.

This chain connects TRBV7-9 to TRBJ2-7; 7 nucleotides match TRBD2. J gave up 0 bases and V 5 bases, and 4 bases lay outside the gene matches. Germline V CDR1 and CDR2: SEHNR, FQNEAQ (reference sequence). This CDR3 has 14 amino acids. The CDR3 coding sequence is TGTGCCAGCAGCCGGGACTACCGCTCCTACGAGCAGTACTTC. Its protein product is CASSRDYRSYEQYF.

This clone was found many times. The chain uses TRBV7-2 and TRBJ2-1; 10 nucleotides line up with TRBD2. CDR3 length: 15 amino acids. Germline V CDR1 and CDR2: SGHTA, FQGNSA. V dropped 1 base and J dropped 4; count of bases not matched to a gene: 1. Here the CDR3 reads CASSLELAGYNEQFF. CDR3 DNA sequence: TGTGCCAGCAGCTTAGAACTAGCGGGGTACAATGAGCAGTTCTTC. Full variable domain (outside the CDR3, taken from reference TRBV7-2 and TRBJ2-1): GAGVSQSPSNKVTEKGKDVELRCDPISGHTALYWYRQSLGQGLEFLIYFQGNSAPDKSGLPSDRFSAERTGGSVSTLTIQRTQQEDSAVYLCASSLELAGYNEQFFGPGTRLTVL.

The chain combines TRBV6-5 with TRBJ2-7; D not resolved. The CDR3 is made up of 14 amino acids. Germline CDR1 and CDR2: MNHEY and SVGAGI. The V end lost 4 bases, the J end lost 2 bases, and 12 bases lay between the germline ends. The DNA of the CDR3 is TGTGCCAGCAGTTTGGAGATCCCCCCCTACGAGCAGTACTTC. Protein: CASSLEIPPYEQYF.

The V call is TRBV5-6, the J call TRBJ2-1, with unresolved D. V lost 1 base, J lost 0 bases, and 5 bases lay in between. Germline assignment: CDR1 SGHDT and CDR2 YYEEEE. There are 14 residues in the CDR3. The CDR3 sequence: CASSLMSSYNEQFF. The CDR3 nucleotides read TGTGCCAGCAGCTTGATGAGCTCCTACAATGAGCAGTTCTTC.

The chain uses TRBV5-4 and TRBJ1-6; the match to TRBD1 covers 10 bases. CDR1 SGHNT and CDR2 YYREEE come from the germline V gene (reference sequence). V lost 6 bases and J lost 7; bases outside the gene matches: 7. This CDR3 is 15 amino acids long. The CDR3 loop reads CASTPGQGGNSPLHF. CDR3 DNA sequence: TGTGCCAGCACCCCCGGACAGGGGGGAAATTCACCCCTCCACTTT.

The gene calls are TRBV18 and TRBJ2-1, with TRBD1 matching over 7 bases. Per the germline V gene, CDR1 is KGHSH and CDR2 is LQKENI. This CDR3 spans 15 amino acids. J gave up 1 base and V 1 base, and 1 base lay outside the gene matches. DNA of the CDR3: TGTGCCAGCTCACCACGACAGGGATCCTACAATGAGCAGTTCTTC. Translated: CASSPRQGSYNEQFF.

The rearrangement links TRBV3-1 (or the pseudogene TRBV3-2) to TRBJ2-1; 12 nucleotides match TRBD2. Germline values: CDR1 LGHDT, CDR2 YNNKEL (reference sequence). This CDR3 comprises 18 residues. The V gene end was trimmed by 2 bases and the J gene end by 5 bases; junction bases not matched to a gene: 10. Here the CDR3 reads CASSQNPIRLAGDNEQFF. In DNA form, the CDR3 reads TGTGCCAGCAGCCAAAACCCGATCCGACTAGCGGGGGACAATGAGCAGTTCTTC.

The chain has TRBV5-6 and TRBJ2-2, with a weak D call TRBD1 (6 bases). V lost 0 bases and J lost 2, with 17 bases in between. This CDR3 has 18 residues. The V gene's germline CDR1 is SGHDT and CDR2 YYEEEE. This CDR3 is CASSLVSRWDKNTGELFF. The CDR3 bases are TGTGCCAGCAGCTTGGTTTCCCGCTGGGACAAAAACACCGGGGAGCTGTTTTTT.

J is TRBJ1-1 and V is TRBV19, with TRBD1 as a possible D gene (5 bases). V dropped 5 bases and J dropped 1 base, with 11 bases sitting between them. Germline V gene sequence: CDR1 LNHDA, CDR2 SQIVND (reference sequence). The CDR3 consists of 14 residues. The CDR3 region is CASSAVQANTEAFF. Written as DNA, the CDR3 is TGTGCCAGTAGTGCGGTACAGGCGAACACTGAAGCTTTCTTT. The whole variable domain, remainder taken from reference TRBV19 and TRBJ1-1, is DGGITQSPKYLFRKEGQNVTLSCEQNLNHDAMYWYRQDPGQGLRLIYYSQIVNDFQKGDIAEGYSVSREKKESFPLTVTSAQKNPTAFYLCASSAVQANTEAFFGQGTRLTVV.

CDR3 in DNA: TGTGCCAGCAGTGAAGCGACAGGGATTCAGCCCCAGCATTTT. Translating it yields CASSEATGIQPQHF. V is TRBV6-1 and J is TRBJ1-5; 7 bases align to TRBD1. Germline CDR1 MNHNS, CDR2 SASEGT. There are 14 residues in the CDR3. Losses at the gene ends were 0 bases for V and 6 bases for J; bases not matched to a gene: 2.

This clone was counted once. The chain employs TRBV11-2 and TRBJ2-7, with TRBD2 as a possible D gene (6 bases). The CDR3 runs 14 residues. V was trimmed by 5 bases and J by 0 bases, leaving 11 bases between them. The germline V gene encodes CDR1 SGHAT and CDR2 FQNNGV. The CDR3 protein is CASSPQGGSYEQYF. The CDR3 DNA reads TGTGCCAGCAGCCCGCAGGGAGGCTCCTACGAGCAGTACTTC.

This clone turned up a few times. J is TRBJ1-6 and V is TRBV27; D perhaps matches TRBD1 (6 bases). The ends were cut back, 2 bases at V and 10 bases at J, with 15 bases in the middle. Germline CDR1 reads MNHEY; CDR2 reads SMNVEV (reference sequence). This CDR3 is built from 15 residues. CDR3 nucleotide sequence: TGTGCCAGCAGTTTAGGGGGCACGGGGTTCTCACCCCTCCACTTT. Encoded protein: CASSLGGTGFSPLHF.

This chain uses TRBV7-9 with TRBJ2-7, with D unclear. This CDR3 is built from 12 residues. Germline CDR1 reads SEHNR; CDR2 reads FQNEAQ (reference sequence). V gave up 2 bases and J gave up 9 bases, with 11 bases separating them. The CDR3 DNA sequence: TGTGCCAGCAGCTTATGGCTTGGGCGGCAGTACTTC. Translating gives CASSLWLGRQYF.

The chain combines TRBV10-1 with TRBJ2-7; possible D gene TRBD2, 5 bases. The CDR3 consists of 13 residues. Germline V gene lookup returns CDR1 WNHNN and CDR2 SYGVQD (reference sequence). Trimming removed 5 bases at V and 3 bases at J, with 11 bases between. This CDR3 reads CASSPSGIYEQYF. DNA for the CDR3: TGCGCCAGCAGTCCTTCGGGAATCTACGAGCAGTACTTC.

In this sample, this clone turned up once. The gene calls are TRBV5-1 and TRBJ2-7, with 8 bases identical to TRBD2. V was pared by 2 bases and J by 0 bases, with 4 bases of the junction left unmatched. Looked up from germline, CDR1 is SGHRS and CDR2 is YFSETQ. CDR3 size: 15 residues. CDR3 in amino acids: CASSFPGTSSYEQYF. The CDR3 nucleotides are TGCGCCAGCAGCTTTCCGGGGACTAGCTCCTACGAGCAGTACTTC.

This clone showed up just once. V usage is TRBV6-6 and J usage is TRBJ2-3, with 7 nucleotides matching TRBD1. Germline assignment: CDR1 MNHNY and CDR2 SVGAGI (reference sequence). CDR3 length: 14 residues. The V gene end was trimmed by 11 bases and the J gene end by 2 bases; junction bases not matched to a gene: 10. CDR3: CAGRTGAHTDTQYF. In DNA, the CDR3 is TGTGCCGGAAGGACAGGAGCGCACACAGATACGCAGTATTTT.

The rearrangement uses TRBV30 and TRBJ1-3, with no clear D. The V gene lost 3 bases and the J gene lost 4 bases, with 13 bases spanning the gap. Germline CDR1 reads GTSNPN; CDR2 reads SVGIG (reference sequence). The CDR3 runs to 14 residues. As DNA, the CDR3 is TGTGCCTGGAGGGATCCCTCAGGCGGAAACACCATATATTTT. Amino acids: CAWRDPSGGNTIYF.

The chain carries TRBV9 and TRBJ1-4, with D maybe TRBD1 (6 bases). This CDR3 comprises 15 residues. V was cut by 3 bases and J by 8 bases, with 17 bases left in between. Germline-derived CDR1 and CDR2 are SGDLS and YYNGEE. CDR3 residues: CASSAEEQGEEKLFF. For the CDR3, the DNA is TGTGCCAGCAGCGCAGAGGAACAGGGAGAAGAAAAACTGTTTTTT.

This rearrangement joins TRBV5-6 to TRBJ1-2; D remains unclear. V lost 0 bases and J lost 8, with 14 bases in between. CDR1 is SGHDT, CDR2 YYEEEE, per germline. The CDR3 loop spans 14 amino acids. This CDR3 is CASSLDTHPGGYTF. CDR3 in DNA: TGTGCCAGCAGCTTGGACACCCACCCAGGAGGCTACACCTTC. Full variable domain (remainder filled in from reference TRBV5-6 and TRBJ1-2): DAGVTQSPTHLIKTRGQQVTLRCSPKSGHDTVSWYQQALGQGPQFIFQYYEEEERQRGNFPDRFSGHQFPNYSSELNVNALLLGDSALYLCASSLDTHPGGYTFGSGTRLTVV.

The chain uses TRBV18 and TRBJ1-1, with D maybe TRBD1 (5 bases). The V gene lost 8 bases and the J gene lost 3 bases, with 13 bases spanning the gap. CDR1 and CDR2 (germline): KGHSH, LQKENI. The CDR3 is 13 amino acids. The CDR3 sequence: CASREGPYTEAFF. CDR3 in DNA: TGTGCCAGCCGGGAGGGGCCCTACACTGAAGCTTTCTTT.